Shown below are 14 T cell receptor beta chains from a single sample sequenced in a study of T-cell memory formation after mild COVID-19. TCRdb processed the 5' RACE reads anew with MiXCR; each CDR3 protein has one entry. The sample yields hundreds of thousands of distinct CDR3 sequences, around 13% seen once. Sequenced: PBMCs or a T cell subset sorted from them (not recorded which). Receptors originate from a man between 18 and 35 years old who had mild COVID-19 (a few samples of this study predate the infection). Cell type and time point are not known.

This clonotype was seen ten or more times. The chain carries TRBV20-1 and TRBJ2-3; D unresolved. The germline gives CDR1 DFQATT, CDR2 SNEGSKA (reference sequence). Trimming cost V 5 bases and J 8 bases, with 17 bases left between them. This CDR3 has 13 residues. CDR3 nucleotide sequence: TGCAGTGCTCCTCGGCCCCCTGCTGTTACGCAGTATTTT. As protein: CSAPRPPAVTQYF.

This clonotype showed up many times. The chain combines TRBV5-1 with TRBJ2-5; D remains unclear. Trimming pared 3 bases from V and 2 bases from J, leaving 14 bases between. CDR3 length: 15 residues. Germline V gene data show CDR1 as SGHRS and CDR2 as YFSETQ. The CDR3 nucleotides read TGCGCCAGCAGCTCCCTGACATCTCCTCAAGAGACCCAGTACTTC. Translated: CASSSLTSPQETQYF.

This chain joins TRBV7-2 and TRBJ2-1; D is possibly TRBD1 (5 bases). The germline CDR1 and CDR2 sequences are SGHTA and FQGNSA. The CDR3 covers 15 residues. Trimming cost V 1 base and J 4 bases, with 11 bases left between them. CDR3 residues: CASSLDGHRYNEQFF. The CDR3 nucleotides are TGTGCCAGCAGCTTAGATGGACACCGTTACAATGAGCAGTTCTTC.

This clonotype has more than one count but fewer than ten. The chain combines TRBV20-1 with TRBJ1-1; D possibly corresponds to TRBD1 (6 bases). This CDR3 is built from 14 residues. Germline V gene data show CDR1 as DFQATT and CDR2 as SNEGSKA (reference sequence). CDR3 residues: CSGTRGLGNTEAFF. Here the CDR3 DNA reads TGCAGCGGAACGCGGGGGCTGGGAAACACTGAAGCTTTCTTT.

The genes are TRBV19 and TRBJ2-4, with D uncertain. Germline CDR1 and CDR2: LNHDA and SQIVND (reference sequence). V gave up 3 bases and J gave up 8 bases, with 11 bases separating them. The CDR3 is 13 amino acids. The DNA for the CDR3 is TGTGCCAGTAGTATCGTGGGCCTTGACATTCAGTACTTC. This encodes CASSIVGLDIQYF.

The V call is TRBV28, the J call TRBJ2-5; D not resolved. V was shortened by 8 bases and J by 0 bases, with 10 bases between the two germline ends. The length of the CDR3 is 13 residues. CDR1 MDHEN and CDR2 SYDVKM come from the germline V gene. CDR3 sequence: CASVLGNQETQYF. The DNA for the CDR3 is TGTGCCAGCGTTTTAGGTAACCAAGAGACCCAGTACTTC.

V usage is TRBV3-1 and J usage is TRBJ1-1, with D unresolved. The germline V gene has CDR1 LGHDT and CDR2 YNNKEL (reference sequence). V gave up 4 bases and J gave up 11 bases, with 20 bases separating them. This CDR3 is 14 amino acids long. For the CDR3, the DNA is TGTGCCAGCAGCCGAACGCTTGCGCGGCCCGGGGCTTTCTTT. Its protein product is CASSRTLARPGAFF.

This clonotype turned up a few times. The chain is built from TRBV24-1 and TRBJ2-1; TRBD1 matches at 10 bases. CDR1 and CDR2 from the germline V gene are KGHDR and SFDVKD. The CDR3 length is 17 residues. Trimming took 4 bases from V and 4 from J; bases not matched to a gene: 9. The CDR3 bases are TGTGCCACCAGTGACCAAAGGGGACAGGGGTTATACAATGAGCAGTTCTTC. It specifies CATSDQRGQGLYNEQFF.

The CDR3: CASRRDYPASYEQYF. The CDR3 region has the DNA TGTGCCAGCAGGCGCGACTATCCCGCGTCCTACGAGCAGTACTTC. This chain uses TRBV6-5 with TRBJ2-7; D may be TRBD2 (5 bases). The CDR3 sequence is 15 residues long. The germline gives CDR1 MNHEY, CDR2 SVGAGI. V dropped 6 bases and J dropped 1 base, with 16 bases sitting between them.

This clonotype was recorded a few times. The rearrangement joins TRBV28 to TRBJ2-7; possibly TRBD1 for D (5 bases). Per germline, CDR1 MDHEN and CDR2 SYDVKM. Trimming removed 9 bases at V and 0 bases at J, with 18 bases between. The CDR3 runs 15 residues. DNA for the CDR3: TGTGCCAGGACTCCCGACAGTAAATACTCCTACGAGCAGTACGTC. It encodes CARTPDSKYSYEQYV.

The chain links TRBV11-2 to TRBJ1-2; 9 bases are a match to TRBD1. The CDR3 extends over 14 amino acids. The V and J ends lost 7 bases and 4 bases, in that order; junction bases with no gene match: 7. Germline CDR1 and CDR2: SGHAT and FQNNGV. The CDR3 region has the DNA TGTGCCAGCAACACGGACAGGGGAGCCTATGGCTACACCTTC. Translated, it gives CASNTDRGAYGYTF.

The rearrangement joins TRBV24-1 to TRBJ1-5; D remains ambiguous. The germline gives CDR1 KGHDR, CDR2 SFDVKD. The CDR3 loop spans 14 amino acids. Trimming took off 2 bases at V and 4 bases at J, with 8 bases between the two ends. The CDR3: CATSDSGSNQPQHF. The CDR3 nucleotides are TGTGCCACCAGTGATTCTGGCAGTAATCAGCCCCAGCATTTT.

DNA of the CDR3: TGTGCCAGCAGCTTAATTGGATACAATGAGCAGTTCTTC. Translated: CASSLIGYNEQFF. The chain carries TRBV7-8 and TRBJ2-1; D is uncertain. V lost 2 bases, J lost 4 bases, and 6 bases lay in between. CDR3 length: 13 amino acids. The germline V gene encodes CDR1 SGHVS and CDR2 FQNEAQ.

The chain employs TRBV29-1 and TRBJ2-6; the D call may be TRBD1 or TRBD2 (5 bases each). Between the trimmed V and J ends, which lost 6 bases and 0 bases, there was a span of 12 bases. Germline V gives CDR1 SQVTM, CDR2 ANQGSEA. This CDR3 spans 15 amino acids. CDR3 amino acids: CSVRDGNSGANVLTF. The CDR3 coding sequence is TGCAGCGTACGGGACGGTAACTCTGGGGCCAACGTCCTGACTTTC.